These T cell receptor beta chains were read from a single sample in a study of CD8+CD57+ T cells in acquired aplastic anemia. A single record per CDR3 protein comes from TCRdb applying MiXCR to the reads. The sample has some 150,000 distinct CDR3 sequences; roughly two fifths are singletons. Sequencing input: sorted CD4+, CD8+, or CD8+CD57+ T cells (not recorded which) from PBMCs. These receptor sequences come from a human donor in good health, serving as a control. CDR3s leave out the opening cysteine and the closing phenylalanine or tryptophan.

cdr3_aa v_call
ASSLVGLAGHEQF TRBV11-2
ASSPREVQGSIPDTQY TRBV10-1
ASSYSPLGGLYEQY TRBV6-5
ASMAGLPLNTEAF TRBV6-1
ASSLDKYRGPNEKPF TRBV11-2
ASSVGTSTDTQY TRBV6-1
ASNRWGQGRYEQY TRBV19
ARGPLQGVGSPLH TRBV24-1
ASSVDVTGRGYGYT TRBV7-9
ASSEARGPTEAF TRBV2
SAQEGTADTQY TRBV20-1
SASDRSEQF TRBV20-1
ASSYSGGAISSYNEQF TRBV4-1
ASSQGAGWYEQY TRBV27
ASSFGTDLDTQY TRBV28